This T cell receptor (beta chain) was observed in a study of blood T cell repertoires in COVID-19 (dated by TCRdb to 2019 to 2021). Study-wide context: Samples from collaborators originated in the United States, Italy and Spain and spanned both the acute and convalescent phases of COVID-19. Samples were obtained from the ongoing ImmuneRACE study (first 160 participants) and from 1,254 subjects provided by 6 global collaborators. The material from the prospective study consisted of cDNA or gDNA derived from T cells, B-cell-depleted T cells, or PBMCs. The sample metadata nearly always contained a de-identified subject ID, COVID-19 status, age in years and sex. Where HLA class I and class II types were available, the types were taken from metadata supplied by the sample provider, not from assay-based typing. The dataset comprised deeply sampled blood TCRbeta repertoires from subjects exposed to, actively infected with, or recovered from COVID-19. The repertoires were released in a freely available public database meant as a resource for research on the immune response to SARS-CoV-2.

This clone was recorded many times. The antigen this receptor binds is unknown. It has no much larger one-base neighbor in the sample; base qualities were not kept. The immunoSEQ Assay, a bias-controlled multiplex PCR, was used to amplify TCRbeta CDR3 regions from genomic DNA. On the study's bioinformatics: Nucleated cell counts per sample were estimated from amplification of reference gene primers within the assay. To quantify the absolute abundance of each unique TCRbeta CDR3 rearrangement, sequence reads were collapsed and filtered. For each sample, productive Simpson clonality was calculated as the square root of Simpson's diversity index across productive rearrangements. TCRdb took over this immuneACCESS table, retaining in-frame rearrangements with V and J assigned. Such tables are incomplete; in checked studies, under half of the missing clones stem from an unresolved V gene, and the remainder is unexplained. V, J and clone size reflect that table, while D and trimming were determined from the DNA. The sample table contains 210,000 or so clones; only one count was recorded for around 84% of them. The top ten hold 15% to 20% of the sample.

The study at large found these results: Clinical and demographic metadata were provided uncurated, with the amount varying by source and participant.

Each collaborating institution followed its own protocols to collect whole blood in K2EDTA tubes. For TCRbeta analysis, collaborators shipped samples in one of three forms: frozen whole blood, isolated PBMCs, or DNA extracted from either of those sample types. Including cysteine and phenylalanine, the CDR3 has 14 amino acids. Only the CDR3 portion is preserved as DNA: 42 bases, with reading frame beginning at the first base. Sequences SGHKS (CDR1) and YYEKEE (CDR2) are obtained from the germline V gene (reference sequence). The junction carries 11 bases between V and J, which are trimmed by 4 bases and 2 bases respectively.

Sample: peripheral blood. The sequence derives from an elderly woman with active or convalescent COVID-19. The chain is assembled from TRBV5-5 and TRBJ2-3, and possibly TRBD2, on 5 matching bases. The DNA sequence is TGTGCCAGCAGCCCAACTAGGGCCACAGATACGCAGTATTTT. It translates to CASSPTRATDTQYF.